This T cell receptor beta chain emerged from a study of blood T cell repertoires in COVID-19. At the level of the study: T cells, B-cell-depleted T cells, or PBMCs provided the cDNA or gDNA that served as material.

Sequencing used immunoSEQ multiplex PCR; TCRdb keeps in-frame clones, though not all of them. Of over 200,000 clones in the sample, about 80% were seen once. V was clipped by 5 bases and J by 0 bases; unmatched bases: 8. Germline CDR1 and CDR2: KGHDR and SFDVKD. The CDR3 runs 17 residues. The V call is TRBV24-1, the J call TRBJ2-3; 9 positions match TRBD1. This TCR was sampled from an elderly woman with acute or convalescent COVID-19. The specimen was peripheral blood. The CDR3 DNA reads as TGTGCCACCAGTGCCGGGACAGGGACCTCTAGCACAGATACGCAGTATTTT. It is translated as CATSAGTGTSSTDTQYF.